The next 24 T cell receptor beta chains were all read from a single sample in a study of blood T cell repertoires in COVID-19. TCRdb's table, derived via immunoSEQ multiplex PCR, lists solely in-frame clones and lacks some. In the table there are 340,000 or so clones, around four fifths of which are singletons. Specimen: peripheral blood. These receptor sequences come from a man aged 25 to 45 with active or convalescent COVID-19.

The chain carries TRBV9 and TRBJ2-3; D remains ambiguous. Germline CDR1 SGDLS, CDR2 YYNGEE. This CDR3 contains 12 residues. Trimming took 0 bases from V and 3 from J, leaving 2 bases between them. In DNA form, the CDR3 reads TGTGCCAGCAGCGTAGCGACAGATACGCAGTATTTT. Encoded protein: CASSVATDTQYF.

The V and J genes are TRBV12-5 and TRBJ2-7; D possibly corresponds to TRBD2 (7 bases). The germline CDR1 and CDR2 sequences are LGHNT and FRNRAP. This CDR3 is built from 17 residues. V gave up 7 bases and J gave up 1 base, with 23 bases separating them. The CDR3 loop is CASAGGGGSGPSYEQYF. CDR3 coding DNA: TGTGCTAGTGCTGGGGGCGGGGGTAGCGGGCCGTCCTACGAGCAGTACTTC.

This clone was observed a handful of times. Other nucleotide sequences in the sample specify the same CDR3. The CDR3 DNA follows: TGTGCCAGCAGGGAGGATGGCTACACCTTC. The encoded protein is CASREDGYTF. The J gene is TRBJ1-2, the V gene TRBV6-5; D not certain. The CDR3 covers 10 residues. Germline V gene sequence: CDR1 MNHEY, CDR2 SVGAGI. The V end lost 6 bases, the J end lost 6 bases, and 5 bases lay between the germline ends.

The rearrangement joins TRBV11-3 to TRBJ2-3; D perhaps matches TRBD2 (6 bases). Trimming removed 8 bases at V and 0 bases at J, with 12 bases between. This CDR3 has 14 amino acids. CDR1 and CDR2 (germline): SGHNT, YENEEA. CDR3 nucleotides: TGTGCCAGCTCACTAGCAGCTAGCACAGATACGCAGTATTTT. This translates into CASSLAASTDTQYF.

V gene TRBV24-1 combines with J gene TRBJ1-5, with D unresolved. This CDR3 is 14 amino acids long. Germline-derived CDR1 and CDR2 are KGHDR and SFDVKD. Trimming removed 3 bases from V and 7 bases from J, with 12 bases in between. DNA for the CDR3: TGTGCCACCAGTGATCGCGGGGAGAGGCAGCCCCAGCATTTT. This gives the protein CATSDRGERQPQHF.

The chain employs TRBV7-8 and TRBJ2-2, with TRBD1 identical over 8 bases. The CDR3 is 16 amino acids. Germline CDR1 reads SGHVS; CDR2 reads FQNEAQ. J gave up 1 base and V 7 bases, and 8 bases lay outside the gene matches. The CDR3 region has the DNA TGTGCCAGCAACACGCAGGGGGCCTGGAACACCGGGGAGCTGTTTTTT. This gives the protein CASNTQGAWNTGELFF.

The chain couples TRBV11-2 to TRBJ1-1; 8 bases map to TRBD1. With 4 bases clipped from V and 2 bases from J, the junction kept 0 bases outside the gene matches. Germline V gives CDR1 SGHAT, CDR2 FQNNGV. The CDR3 is made up of 13 amino acids. As DNA, the CDR3 is TGTGCCAGCAGCTCAGGGGGCAACACTGAAGCTTTCTTT. Amino acids: CASSSGGNTEAFF.

The V gene is TRBV4-1, the J gene TRBJ1-4; D remains ambiguous. Per the germline V gene, CDR1 is MGHRA and CDR2 is YSYEKL. The CDR3 is made up of 16 amino acids. Between the trimmed V and J ends, which lost 0 bases and 3 bases, there was a span of 11 bases. CDR3 in DNA: TGCGCCAGCAGCCAAGAGGAGGCGCCCGCTAATGAAAAACTGTTTTTT. Its translation is CASSQEEAPANEKLFF.

The V call is TRBV24-1, the J call TRBJ2-5, with 9 bases lining up with TRBD1. The CDR3 consists of 16 residues. Trimming removed 4 bases from V and 0 bases from J; junction bases left unmatched: 5. CDR1 is KGHDR, CDR2 SFDVKD, per germline. Here the CDR3 DNA reads TGTGCCACCAGTGAACGGACAGGGGTGCACCAAGAGACCCAGTACTTC. As protein: CATSERTGVHQETQYF.

This chain connects TRBV5-5 to TRBJ1-3; the D is unclear. This CDR3 comprises 14 residues. Germline V gene data show CDR1 as SGHKS and CDR2 as YYEKEE (reference sequence). The germline V and J ends were trimmed by 6 bases and 0 bases, with 10 bases remaining between them. In DNA form, the CDR3 reads TGTGCCAGCATCAACCACTTCTCTGGAAACACCATATATTTT. As protein: CASINHFSGNTIYF.

The CDR3 sequence is CASSRRARGDTQYF. The DNA for the CDR3 is TGCGCCAGCAGCCGAAGGGCCCGAGGGGATACGCAGTATTTT. V gene TRBV4-3 combines with J gene TRBJ2-3; a possible D gene is TRBD2 (5 bases). Germline values: CDR1 LGHNA, CDR2 YSLEER. Trimming stripped 4 bases from V and 6 bases from J, with 14 bases between. The CDR3 is 14 residues long.

The genes are TRBV18 and TRBJ1-1, with a possible D match to TRBD1 (5 bases). Germline CDR1 reads KGHSH; CDR2 reads LQKENI. CDR3 size: 14 residues. Trimming cost V 6 bases and J 1 base, with 12 bases left between them. Written as DNA, the CDR3 is TGTGCCAGCTCCCCGACAGTTAAGAACACTGAAGCTTTCTTT. Its translation is CASSPTVKNTEAFF.

The chain links TRBV2 to TRBJ2-3; 10 positions match TRBD2. Looked up from germline, CDR1 is SNHLY and CDR2 is FYNNEI. The CDR3 covers 19 residues. V was pared by 3 bases and J by 4 bases, with 16 bases of the junction left unmatched. The CDR3 sequence: CASSDPTPTLAGKADTQYF. Written as DNA, the CDR3 is TGTGCCAGCAGTGATCCCACCCCCACACTAGCGGGAAAGGCAGATACGCAGTATTTT.

CDR3 coding DNA: TGTGCCTCTGGAGGCGCTAGCAGAAGTGATACGCAGTATTTT. Its translation: CASGGASRSDTQYF. The chain is built from TRBV9 and TRBJ2-3; D might be TRBD2 (5 bases). CDR3 length: 14 amino acids. Trimming pared 10 bases from V and 6 bases from J, leaving 21 bases between. Germline CDR1 reads SGDLS; CDR2 reads YYNGEE.

DNA for the CDR3: TGTGCCAGCAGGGCCCCAGGCAGGGTCACAGATACGCAGTATTTT. Translating gives CASRAPGRVTDTQYF. The chain recombines TRBV6-5 with TRBJ2-3; possibly TRBD1 for D (5 bases). CDR1 is MNHEY, CDR2 SVGAGI, per germline. The CDR3 is 15 residues long. The V end lost 6 bases, the J end lost 2 bases, and 15 bases lay between the germline ends.

J is TRBJ2-5 and V is TRBV3-1 (or the pseudogene TRBV3-2); D may be TRBD2 (6 bases). Trimming removed 5 bases from V and 5 bases from J, with 18 bases in between. Looked up from germline, CDR1 is LGHDT and CDR2 is YNNKEL (reference sequence). The CDR3 consists of 15 residues. CDR3 sequence: CASSKTLGEAETQYF. CDR3 bases: TGTGCCAGCAGCAAGACTCTTGGGGAGGCGGAGACCCAGTACTTC.

The chain couples TRBV3-1 (or the pseudogene TRBV3-2) to TRBJ1-6; TRBD1 matches 7 bases. CDR1 LGHDT and CDR2 YNNKEL come from the germline V gene (reference sequence). This CDR3 has 16 amino acids. The junction had 10 bases not matched to a gene; V was cut back by 4 bases and J by 7 bases. The CDR3, as DNA: TGTGCCAGCAGCCTTTGGGACAGTCCTCTAAATTCACCCCTCCACTTT. Its translation: CASSLWDSPLNSPLHF.

This clone occurred a few times. The CDR3 loop reads CASSSGGAGSYNEQFF. CDR3 DNA: TGTGCCAGCAGCTCCGGGGGGGCCGGATCCTACAATGAGCAGTTCTTC. The rearrangement uses TRBV4-2 and TRBJ2-1, with TRBD2 identical over 8 bases. The CDR3 has 16 amino acids. J lost 1 base, V lost 5 bases, and 7 bases had no gene match. Germline V gene lookup returns CDR1 LGHNA and CDR2 YNFKEQ.

The gene calls are TRBV7-3 and TRBJ2-2; D is uncertain. Germline CDR1 and CDR2: SGHTA and FQGTGA. CDR3 length: 15 residues. V shed 1 base and J shed 1 base, with 7 bases lying between them. For the CDR3, the DNA is TGTGCCAGCAGCTTAAATCCCCAGAACACCGGGGAGCTGTTTTTT. It encodes CASSLNPQNTGELFF.

This clone was detected only a few times. The rearrangement uses TRBV7-9 and TRBJ1-6; a possible D gene is TRBD1 (5 bases). CDR3 length: 14 amino acids. The V end lost 5 bases, the J end lost 10 bases, and 15 bases lay between the germline ends. The V gene's germline CDR1 is SEHNR and CDR2 FQNEAQ (reference sequence). CDR3 region: CASSPDYGGSPLHF. For the CDR3, the DNA is TGTGCCAGCAGCCCTGACTACGGGGGGTCACCCCTCCACTTT.

J is TRBJ2-1 and V is TRBV4-1; 7 positions agree with TRBD1. This CDR3 is 13 amino acids long. Germline loops: CDR1 MGHRA, CDR2 YSYEKL. V lost 4 bases and J lost 4; bases outside the gene matches: 1. The CDR3 bases are TGCGCCAGCAGCCGGGGACAGTACAATGAGCAGTTCTTC. Its translation: CASSRGQYNEQFF.

V and J are TRBV30 and TRBJ2-3, with TRBD2 matching 7 bases. Per germline, CDR1 GTSNPN and CDR2 SVGIG (reference sequence). The CDR3 runs 14 residues. V shed 4 bases and J 5 bases; nucleotides not matched to a gene: 9. The CDR3, as DNA: TGTGCCTGGAACCGCGGGAGAGGGGTAGATACGCAGTATTTT. Translated, it gives CAWNRGRGVDTQYF.

V is TRBV19 and J is TRBJ2-2, with D perhaps TRBD1 (6 bases). Germline V CDR1 and CDR2: LNHDA, SQIVND (reference sequence). CDR3 length: 14 residues. V lost 5 bases and J 1 base, leaving 8 bases between the germline ends. CDR3 loop: CASSWTENTGELFF. Here the CDR3 DNA reads TGTGCCAGTAGTTGGACAGAGAACACCGGGGAGCTGTTTTTT.

The chain employs TRBV11-3 and TRBJ2-7; D remains unclear. Germline assignment: CDR1 SGHNT and CDR2 YENEEA. The ends were cut back, 1 base at V and 6 bases at J, with 10 bases in the middle. The CDR3 covers 13 residues. The CDR3, as DNA: TGTGCCAGCAGCTTAGTTTCGCGCGGCGAGCAGTACTTC. It is translated as CASSLVSRGEQYF.